The clone carrying this T cell receptor (beta chain) was observed a handful of times. The junction differs from germline at one of its ends, possibly a read error. These data come from a study of identical twins. CDR3 length equals 15 residues. TCRdb itself ran the 5' RACE reads through MiXCR, one entry per CDR3 protein. The repertoire consists of 200,000 to 300,000 distinct CDR3 sequences, with roughly 7% occurring once and the leading ten covering roughly 3.6%. These data were also filed under a second study, of yellow fever vaccine responses in identical twins.

Sequences were obtained from memory (CD45RO+) T cells sorted from blood. The chain links TRBV12-3 or TRBV12-4 to TRBJ2-1, with TRBD1 identical over 9 bases. The TCR originated in a woman under 30 in good health. This CDR3 is CVSSWGDRARDEQFF. The CDR3 DNA follows: TGTGTCAGCAGTTGGGGGGACAGGGCGAGGGATGAGCAGTTCTTC.